This T cell receptor beta chain came from a study of blood T cell repertoires in COVID-19. Study context: The origin of the acute and convalescent COVID-19 samples was the United States, Italy and Spain. The analysed material was cDNA or gDNA that came from T cells, B-cell-depleted T cells, or PBMCs.

Original methodology: It was from reference gene primer amplification that nucleated cell counts were estimated. Produced via immunoSEQ multiplex PCR; TCRdb's table is partial and in-frame only. V and J calls and clone size come straight from that table; D and trimming were deduced from the DNA. This table holds roughly 86,000 clones, roughly nine tenths found once. V gave up 6 bases and J gave up 4 bases, with 7 bases separating them. CDR1 and CDR2 from the germline V gene are MDHEN and SYDVKM. The CDR3 is 12 residues long. The V gene is TRBV28, the J gene TRBJ1-5, with D uncertain. Material for sequencing was peripheral blood. This receptor was identified in a man aged 50 or older with active or convalescent COVID-19. CDR3 region: CASRNSNQPQHF. The CDR3 nucleotides read TGTGCCAGCAGAAACAGTAATCAGCCCCAGCATTTT.